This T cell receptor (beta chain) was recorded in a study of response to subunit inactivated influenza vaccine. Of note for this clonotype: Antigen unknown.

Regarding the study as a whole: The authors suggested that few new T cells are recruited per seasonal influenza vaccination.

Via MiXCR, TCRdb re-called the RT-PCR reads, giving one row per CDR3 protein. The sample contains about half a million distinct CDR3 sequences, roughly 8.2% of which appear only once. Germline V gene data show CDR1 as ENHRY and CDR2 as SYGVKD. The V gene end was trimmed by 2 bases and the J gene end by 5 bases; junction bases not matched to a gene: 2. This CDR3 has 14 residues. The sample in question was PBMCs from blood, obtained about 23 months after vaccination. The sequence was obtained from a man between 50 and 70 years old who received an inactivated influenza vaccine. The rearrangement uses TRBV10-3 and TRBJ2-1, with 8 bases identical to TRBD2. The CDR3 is CAISERGGDNEQFF. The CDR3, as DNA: TGTGCCATCAGTGAGCGGGGGGGCGACAATGAGCAGTTCTTC.